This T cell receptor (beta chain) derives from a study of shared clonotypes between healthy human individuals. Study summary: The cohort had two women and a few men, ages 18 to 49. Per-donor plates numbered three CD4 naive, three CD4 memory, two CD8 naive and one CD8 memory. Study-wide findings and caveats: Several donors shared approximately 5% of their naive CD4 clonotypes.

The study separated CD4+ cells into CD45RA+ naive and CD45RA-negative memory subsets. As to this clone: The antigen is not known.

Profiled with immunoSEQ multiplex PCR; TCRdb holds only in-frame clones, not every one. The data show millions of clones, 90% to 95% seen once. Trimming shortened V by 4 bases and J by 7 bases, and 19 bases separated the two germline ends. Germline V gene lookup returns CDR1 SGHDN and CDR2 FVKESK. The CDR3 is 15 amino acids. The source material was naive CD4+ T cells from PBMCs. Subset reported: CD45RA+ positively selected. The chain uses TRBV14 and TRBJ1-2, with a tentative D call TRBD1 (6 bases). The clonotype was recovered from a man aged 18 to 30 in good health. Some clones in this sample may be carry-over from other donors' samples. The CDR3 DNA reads TGTGCCAGCAGCCCTCGGACAGTCTTCGACGGTGGCTACACCTTC. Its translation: CASSPRTVFDGGYTF.